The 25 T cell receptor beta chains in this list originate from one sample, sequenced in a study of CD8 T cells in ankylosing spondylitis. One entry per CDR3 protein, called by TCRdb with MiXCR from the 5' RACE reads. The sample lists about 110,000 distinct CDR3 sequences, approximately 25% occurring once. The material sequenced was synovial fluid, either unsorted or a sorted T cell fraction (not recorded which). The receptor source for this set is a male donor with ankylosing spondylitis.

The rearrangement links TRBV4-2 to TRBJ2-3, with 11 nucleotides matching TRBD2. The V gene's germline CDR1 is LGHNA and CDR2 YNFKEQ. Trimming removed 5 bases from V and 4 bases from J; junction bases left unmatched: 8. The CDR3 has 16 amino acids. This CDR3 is CASSLAGGSVADTQYF. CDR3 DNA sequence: TGTGCCAGCAGCTTAGCGGGAGGGTCGGTAGCAGATACGCAGTATTTT.

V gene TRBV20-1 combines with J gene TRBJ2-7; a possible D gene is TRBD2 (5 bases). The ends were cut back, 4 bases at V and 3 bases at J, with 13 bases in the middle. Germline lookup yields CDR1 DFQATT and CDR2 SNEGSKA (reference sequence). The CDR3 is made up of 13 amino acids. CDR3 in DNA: TGCAGTGCTACTCCCGGGATCCTCTACGAGCAGTACTTC. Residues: CSATPGILYEQYF.

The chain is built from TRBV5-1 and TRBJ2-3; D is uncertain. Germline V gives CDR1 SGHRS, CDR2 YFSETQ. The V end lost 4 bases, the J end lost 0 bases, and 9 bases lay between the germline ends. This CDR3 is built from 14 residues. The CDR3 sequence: CASSPMTSTDTQYF. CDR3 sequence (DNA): TGCGCCAGCAGCCCTATGACTAGCACAGATACGCAGTATTTT.

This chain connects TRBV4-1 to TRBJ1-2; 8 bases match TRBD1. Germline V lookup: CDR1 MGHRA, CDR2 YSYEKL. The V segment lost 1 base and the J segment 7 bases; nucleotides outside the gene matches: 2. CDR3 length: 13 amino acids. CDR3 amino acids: CASSQGTGSGYTF. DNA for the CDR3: TGCGCCAGCAGCCAAGGGACAGGGAGTGGCTACACCTTC.

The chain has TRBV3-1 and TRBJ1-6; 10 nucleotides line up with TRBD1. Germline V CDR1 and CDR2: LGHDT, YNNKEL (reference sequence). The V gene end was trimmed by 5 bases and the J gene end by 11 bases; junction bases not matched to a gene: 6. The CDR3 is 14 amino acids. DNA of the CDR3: TGTGCCAGCAGCTCCGGGACAGGGGAGACACCCCTCCACTTT. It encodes CASSSGTGETPLHF.

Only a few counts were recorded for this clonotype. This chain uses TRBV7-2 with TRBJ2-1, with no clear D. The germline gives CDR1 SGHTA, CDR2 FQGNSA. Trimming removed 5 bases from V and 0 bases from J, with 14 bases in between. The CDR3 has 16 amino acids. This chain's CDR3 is CASSDRTGSSYNEQFF. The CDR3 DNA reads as TGTGCCAGCAGCGACCGGACCGGCAGCTCCTACAATGAGCAGTTCTTC.

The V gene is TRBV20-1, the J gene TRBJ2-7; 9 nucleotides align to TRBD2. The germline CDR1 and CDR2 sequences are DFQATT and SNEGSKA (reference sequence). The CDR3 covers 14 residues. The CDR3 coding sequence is TGCACCGTTCCTAGCGGGACTCCACCCTACGAGCAGTACTTC. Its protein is CTVPSGTPPYEQYF.

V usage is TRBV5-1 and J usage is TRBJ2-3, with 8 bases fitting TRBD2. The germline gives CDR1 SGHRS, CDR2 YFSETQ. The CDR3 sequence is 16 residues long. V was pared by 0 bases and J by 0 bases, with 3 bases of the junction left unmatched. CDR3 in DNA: TGCGCCAGCAGCTTGGAGGCTAGCGGGAGCACAGATACGCAGTATTTT. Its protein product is CASSLEASGSTDTQYF.

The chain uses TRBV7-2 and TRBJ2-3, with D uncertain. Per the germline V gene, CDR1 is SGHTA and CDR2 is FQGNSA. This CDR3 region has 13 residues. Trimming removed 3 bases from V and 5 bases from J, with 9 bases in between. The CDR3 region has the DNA TGTGCCAGCAGCTTGGGTTGGCAAGATACGCAGTATTTT. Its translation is CASSLGWQDTQYF. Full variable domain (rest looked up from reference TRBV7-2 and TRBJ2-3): GAGVSQSPSNKVTEKGKDVELRCDPISGHTALYWYRQSLGQGLEFLIYFQGNSAPDKSGLPSDRFSAERTGGSVSTLTIQRTQQEDSAVYLCASSLGWQDTQYFGPGTRLTVL.

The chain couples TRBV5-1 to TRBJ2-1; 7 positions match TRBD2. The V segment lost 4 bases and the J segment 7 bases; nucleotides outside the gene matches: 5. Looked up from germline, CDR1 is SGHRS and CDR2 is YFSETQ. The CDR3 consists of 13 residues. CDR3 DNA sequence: TGCGCCAGCAGCCCGGGAGGCCCAAATGAGCAGTTCTTC. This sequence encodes CASSPGGPNEQFF. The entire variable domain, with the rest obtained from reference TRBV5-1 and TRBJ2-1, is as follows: KAGVTQTPRYLIKTRGQQVTLSCSPISGHRSVSWYQQTPGQGLQFLFEYFSETQRNKGNFPGRFSGRQFSNSRSEMNVSTLELGDSALYLCASSPGGPNEQFFGPGTRLTVL.

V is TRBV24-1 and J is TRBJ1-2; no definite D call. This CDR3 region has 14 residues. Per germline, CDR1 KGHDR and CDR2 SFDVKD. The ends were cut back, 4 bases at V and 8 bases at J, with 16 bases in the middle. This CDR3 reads CATSDPRTEAGYTF. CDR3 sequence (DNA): TGTGCCACCAGTGACCCGAGGACGGAGGCCGGCTACACCTTC.

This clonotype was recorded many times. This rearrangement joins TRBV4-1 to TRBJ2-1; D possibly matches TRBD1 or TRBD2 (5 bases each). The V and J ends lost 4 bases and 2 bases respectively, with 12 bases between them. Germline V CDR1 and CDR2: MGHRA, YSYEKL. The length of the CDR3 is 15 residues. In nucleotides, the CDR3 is TGCGCCAGCAGCCTGGGGACCGCCACCTACAATGAGCAGTTCTTC. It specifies CASSLGTATYNEQFF.

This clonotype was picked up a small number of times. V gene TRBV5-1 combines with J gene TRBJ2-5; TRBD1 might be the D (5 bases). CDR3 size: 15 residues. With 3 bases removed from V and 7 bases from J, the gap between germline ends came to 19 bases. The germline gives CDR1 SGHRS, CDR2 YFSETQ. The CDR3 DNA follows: TGCGCCAGCAGCTCATCGACCGCGGATCAGGGGACCCAGTACTTC. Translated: CASSSSTADQGTQYF.

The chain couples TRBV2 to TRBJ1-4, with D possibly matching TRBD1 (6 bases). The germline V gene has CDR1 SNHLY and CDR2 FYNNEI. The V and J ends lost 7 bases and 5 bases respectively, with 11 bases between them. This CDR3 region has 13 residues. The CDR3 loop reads CASTGQPNEKLFF. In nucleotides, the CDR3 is TGTGCCAGCACTGGACAGCCAAATGAAAAACTGTTTTTT.

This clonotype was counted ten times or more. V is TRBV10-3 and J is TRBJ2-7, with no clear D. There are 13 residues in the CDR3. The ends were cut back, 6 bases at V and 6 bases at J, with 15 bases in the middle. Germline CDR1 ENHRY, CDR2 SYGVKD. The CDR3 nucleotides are TGTGCCATCAGCCCAACCCCAGAGCTCGAGCAGTACTTC. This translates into CAISPTPELEQYF.

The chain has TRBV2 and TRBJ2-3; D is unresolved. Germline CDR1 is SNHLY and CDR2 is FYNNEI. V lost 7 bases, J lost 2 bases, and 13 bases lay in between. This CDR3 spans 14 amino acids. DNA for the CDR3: TGTGCCAGCAAGGAGTTAATTAACACAGATACGCAGTATTTT. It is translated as CASKELINTDTQYF.

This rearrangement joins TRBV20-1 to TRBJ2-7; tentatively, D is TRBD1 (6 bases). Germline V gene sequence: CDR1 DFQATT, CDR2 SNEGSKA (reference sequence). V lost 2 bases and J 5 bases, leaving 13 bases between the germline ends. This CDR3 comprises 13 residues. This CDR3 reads CSARKQGTHEQYF. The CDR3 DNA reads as TGCAGTGCTAGAAAACAGGGCACCCACGAGCAGTACTTC.

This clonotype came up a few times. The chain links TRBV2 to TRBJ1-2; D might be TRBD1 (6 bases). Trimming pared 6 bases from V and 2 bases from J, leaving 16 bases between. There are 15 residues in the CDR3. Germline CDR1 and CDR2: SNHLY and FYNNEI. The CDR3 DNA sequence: TGTGCCAGCAGGGCCAACAGGGAACGGAACTATGGCTACACCTTC. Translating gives CASRANRERNYGYTF.

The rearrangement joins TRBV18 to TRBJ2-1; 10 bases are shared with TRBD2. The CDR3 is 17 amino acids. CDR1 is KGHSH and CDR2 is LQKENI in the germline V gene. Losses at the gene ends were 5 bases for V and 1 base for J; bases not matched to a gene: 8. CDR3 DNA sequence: TGTGCCAGCTCAAAGCTAGCGGGAGTACTGTCCTACAATGAGCAGTTCTTC. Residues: CASSKLAGVLSYNEQFF.

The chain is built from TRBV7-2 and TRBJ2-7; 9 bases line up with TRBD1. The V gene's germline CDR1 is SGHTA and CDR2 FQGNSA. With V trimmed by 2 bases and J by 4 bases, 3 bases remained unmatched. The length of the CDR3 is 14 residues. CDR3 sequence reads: CASSLRTGDYEQYF. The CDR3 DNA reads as TGTGCCAGCAGCTTAAGGACAGGGGATTACGAGCAGTACTTC.

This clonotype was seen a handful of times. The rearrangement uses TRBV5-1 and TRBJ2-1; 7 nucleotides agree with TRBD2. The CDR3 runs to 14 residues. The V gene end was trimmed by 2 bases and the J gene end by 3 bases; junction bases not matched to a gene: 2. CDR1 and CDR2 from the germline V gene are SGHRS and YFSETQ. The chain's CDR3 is CASSFGLGYNEQFF. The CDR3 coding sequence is TGCGCCAGCAGCTTTGGACTAGGCTACAATGAGCAGTTCTTC.

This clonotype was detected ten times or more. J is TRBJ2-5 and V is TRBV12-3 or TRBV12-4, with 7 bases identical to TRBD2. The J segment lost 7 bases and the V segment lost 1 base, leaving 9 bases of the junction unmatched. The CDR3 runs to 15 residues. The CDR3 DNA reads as TGTGCCAGCAGTTTAGACAGCGGGACGGGGGGGACCCAGTACTTC. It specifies CASSLDSGTGGTQYF.

Here the CDR3 DNA reads TGTGCCAGCAGTGACGGACTTAATCAGCCCCAGCATTTT. Amino acids: CASSDGLNQPQHF. The rearrangement joins TRBV2 to TRBJ1-5; D is ambiguous. V lost 3 bases, J lost 4 bases, and 7 bases lay in between. Germline V gene data show CDR1 as SNHLY and CDR2 as FYNNEI. This CDR3 has 13 residues.

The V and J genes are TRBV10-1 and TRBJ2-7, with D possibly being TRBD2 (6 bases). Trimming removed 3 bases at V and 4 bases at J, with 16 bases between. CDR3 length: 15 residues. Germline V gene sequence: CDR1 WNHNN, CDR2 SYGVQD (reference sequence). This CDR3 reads CASSDRISGLYEQYF. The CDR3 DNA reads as TGCGCCAGCAGTGACCGGATTAGCGGCCTGTACGAGCAGTACTTC.

The CDR3 bases are TGTGCCAGCAGTTCCGGACTACTTACTGGGGATGATCGGGCAGATACGCAGTATTTT. Protein product: CASSSGLLTGDDRADTQYF. The genes are TRBV27 and TRBJ2-3; possible D gene TRBD2, 6 bases. The CDR3 is 19 residues long. Per germline, CDR1 MNHEY and CDR2 SMNVEV (reference sequence). V shed 4 bases and J shed 4 bases, with 27 bases lying between them.